These T cell receptor beta chains were read from a single sample in a study of CD8 T cells in Susac syndrome. TCRdb fed the immunoSEQ multiplex PCR reads into MiXCR, producing one record per CDR3 protein. The sample has about 290,000 distinct CDR3 sequences, 65% to 90% seen once. Sequencing was carried out using CD8+ T cells from PBMCs. The source is a human donor with multiple sclerosis. Each CDR3 is given with its conserved first and last residue. D genes are given only for firm matches. Only part of the rows carry a size: once, few, many, or a class if the clone is expanded.

V,D,J,size,CDR3,DNA
TRBV25-1,NA,TRBJ2-2,few,CASSGGPNTGELFF,TGTGCCAGTAGTGGAGGGCCGAACACCGGGGAGCTGTTTTTT
TRBV7-6,TRBD2,TRBJ2-5,NA,CASSPRGSGSSETQYF,TGTGCCAGCAGCCCGCGCGGAAGCGGGAGTTCGGAGACCCAGTACTTC
TRBV12-3/TRBV12-4,NA,TRBJ2-2,NA,CASRGRGDTGELFF,TGTGCCAGCAGGGGCCGAGGGGACACCGGGGAGCTGTTTTTT
TRBV6-2/TRBV6-3,TRBD1,TRBJ1-1,few,CASSGTGGGSTEAFF,TGTGCCAGCAGTGGGACAGGGGGTGGGAGCACTGAAGCTTTCTTT
TRBV7-2,TRBD1,TRBJ1-4,NA,CASSPRQGNYEKLFF,TGTGCCAGCAGCCCTAGACAGGGGAACTATGAAAAACTGTTTTTT
TRBV3-1,NA,TRBJ2-2,NA,CASSPWGAGELFF,TGTGCCAGCAGCCCCTGGGGGGCCGGGGAGCTGTTTTTT
TRBV7-9,TRBD1,TRBJ1-1,NA,CASRDRESEAFF,TGTGCCAGCCGGGACAGGGAATCTGAAGCTTTCTTT
TRBV5-1,TRBD2,TRBJ2-7,NA,CASSLGLAGGPGSYEQYF,TGCGCCAGCAGCTTGGGACTAGCGGGAGGGCCTGGCTCCTACGAGCAGTACTTC
TRBV30,TRBD2,TRBJ2-1,NA,CAWSPGLAGEAEQFF,TGTGCCTGGAGCCCGGGACTAGCGGGAGAAGCCGAGCAGTTCTTC
TRBV7-9,TRBD1,TRBJ2-5,NA,CASTPVVGQVIETQYF,TGTGCCAGCACCCCCGTCGTGGGACAGGTCATAGAGACCCAGTACTTC
TRBV3-1,NA,TRBJ2-3,NA,CASSQEEGLGDTQYF,TGTGCCAGCAGCCAAGAAGAGGGGTTGGGAGATACGCAGTATTTT
TRBV4-3,NA,TRBJ1-3,NA,CASSHDLAGEDGNTIYF,TGCGCCAGCAGCCACGATCTCGCTGGGGAAGATGGAAACACCATATATTTT
TRBV20-1,NA,TRBJ2-7,few,CSASDYEQYF,TGCAGTGCCTCCGACTACGAGCAGTACTTC
TRBV9,TRBD1,TRBJ2-5,NA,CASSVGQGIVETQYF,TGTGCCAGCAGCGTAGGACAGGGGATTGTGGAGACCCAGTACTTC
TRBV7-3,TRBD2,TRBJ2-1,NA,CASSLRPAGGLPYNEQFF,TGTGCCAGCAGCTTAAGGCCTGCGGGGGGACTACCTTACAATGAGCAGTTCTTC
TRBV13,NA,TRBJ2-3,NA,CASSFRASDTQYF,TGTGCCAGCAGCTTCAGGGCGTCAGATACGCAGTATTTT
TRBV4-3,NA,TRBJ1-4,NA,CASSQDWGATNEKLFF,TGCGCCAGCAGCCAAGATTGGGGGGCAACTAATGAAAAACTGTTTTTT
TRBV25-1,NA,TRBJ1-5,NA,CASSDGEDVGNQPQHF,TGTGCCAGCAGTGACGGAGAGGATGTCGGCAATCAGCCCCAGCATTTT
TRBV2,TRBD1,TRBJ1-5,NA,CASTEGVVLGTANQPQHF,TGTGCCAGCACTGAAGGGGTTGTGTTAGGGACAGCTAATCAGCCCCAGCATTTT
TRBV2,TRBD1,TRBJ1-1,NA,CASNEDGTANTEAFF,TGTGCCAGCAACGAAGATGGGACAGCCAACACTGAAGCTTTCTTT
TRBV29-1,NA,TRBJ2-3,NA,CSVQGPDTQYF,TGCAGCGTACAGGGCCCAGATACGCAGTATTTT
TRBV3-1,TRBD1,TRBJ1-5,NA,CASSQDQWTGDNQPQHF,TGTGCCAGCAGCCAAGATCAATGGACAGGGGATAATCAGCCCCAGCATTTT
TRBV19,NA,TRBJ2-7,NA,CASSFAGQSSYEQYF,TGTGCCAGTAGTTTCGCGGGACAGTCATCCTACGAGCAGTACTTC
TRBV19,NA,TRBJ2-1,NA,CASSIIGVSYNEQFF,TGTGCCAGTAGTATTATAGGAGTATCCTACAATGAGCAGTTCTTC
TRBV29-1,NA,TRBJ1-4,NA,CSVEAPTGNEKLFF,TGCAGCGTTGAAGCTCCGACTGGGAATGAAAAACTGTTTTTT
TRBV28,TRBD2,TRBJ2-3,once,CASSTPREGDTQYF,TGTGCCAGCAGCACTCCCCGGGAGGGAGATACGCAGTATTTT
TRBV10-3,TRBD2,TRBJ2-3,NA,CAISEPLAGSLPGTDTQYF,TGTGCCATCAGTGAACCCCTAGCGGGATCGCTTCCTGGTACAGATACGCAGTATTTT
TRBV24-1,NA,TRBJ1-1,NA,CATSPPGGGTEAFF,TGTGCCACCAGCCCCCCCGGGGGAGGGACTGAAGCTTTCTTT
TRBV12-3/TRBV12-4,NA,TRBJ2-5,NA,CASSFAAWGLQETQYF,TGTGCCAGCAGTTTTGCGGCGTGGGGACTGCAAGAGACCCAGTACTTC
TRBV30,NA,TRBJ2-7,NA,CAWATGTTYEQYF,TGTGCCTGGGCAACAGGGACCACCTACGAGCAGTACTTC
TRBV6-2/TRBV6-3,NA,TRBJ2-1,NA,CASSTPSPTHEQFF,TGTGCCAGCAGCACCCCCAGTCCTACTCATGAGCAGTTCTTC
TRBV14,NA,TRBJ2-1,NA,CASSQAEYGGRPYNEQFF,TGTGCCAGCAGCCAAGCGGAGTACGGAGGGAGACCCTACAATGAGCAGTTCTTC
TRBV2,NA,TRBJ2-7,NA,CANWGGDTDYEQYF,TGTGCCAACTGGGGTGGGGACACTGACTACGAGCAGTACTTC
TRBV11-1,NA,TRBJ2-7,NA,CASSLGQNSLYEQYF,TGTGCCAGCAGCTTAGGGCAGAATTCCCTCTACGAGCAGTACTTC
TRBV6-6,NA,TRBJ2-3,NA,CASATGISGTDTQYF,TGTGCCAGTGCCACAGGGATTAGTGGCACAGATACGCAGTATTTT
TRBV28,NA,TRBJ1-2,NA,CASSLGGSYGYTF,TGTGCCAGCAGTTTGGGGGGCAGCTATGGCTACACCTTC
TRBV25-1,NA,TRBJ1-3,once,CASSGGNTIYF,TGTGCCAGCAGTGGTGGAAACACCATATATTTT
TRBV30,NA,TRBJ1-2,NA,CAWSAGLFYGYTF,TGTGCCTGGAGTGCAGGATTGTTCTATGGCTACACCTTC
TRBV5-4,NA,TRBJ1-5,NA,CASSFAGDSSQHF,TGTGCCAGCAGCTTCGCCGGGGACTCGTCCCAGCATTTT
TRBV11-3,TRBD1,TRBJ2-2,once,CASSPRGQGSTGELFF,TGTGCCAGCAGCCCGCGGGGACAGGGTAGCACCGGGGAGCTGTTTTTT
TRBV12-3/TRBV12-4,NA,TRBJ2-3,NA,CASSPRGRSDTQYF,TGTGCCAGCAGTCCGAGAGGGCGGTCCGATACGCAGTATTTT
TRBV6-5,TRBD1,TRBJ2-7,NA,CASSRPGQVYEQYF,TGTGCCAGCAGCCGCCCGGGACAGGTCTACGAGCAGTACTTC
TRBV4-3,NA,TRBJ2-5,NA,CASSQVFREETQYF,TGCGCCAGCAGCCAAGTATTCCGGGAAGAGACCCAGTACTTC
TRBV27,NA,TRBJ1-1,NA,CASSLKQNTEAFF,TGTGCCAGCAGTTTAAAACAGAACACTGAAGCTTTCTTT
TRBV11-2,NA,TRBJ2-6,NA,CASSEGRSGANVLTF,TGTGCCAGCAGCGAGGGCCGCTCTGGGGCCAACGTCCTGACTTTC
TRBV6-5,TRBD1,TRBJ2-3,NA,CASSGQGKDTQYF,TGTGCCAGCAGTGGACAGGGAAAAGATACGCAGTATTTT
TRBV5-6,NA,TRBJ2-4,NA,CASSPETAEAKNIQYF,TGTGCCAGCAGCCCGGAAACAGCTGAGGCCAAAAACATTCAGTACTTC
TRBV2,TRBD1,TRBJ2-1,NA,CASPVEQQGATYNEQFF,TGTGCCAGCCCTGTCGAACAACAGGGGGCGACCTACAATGAGCAGTTCTTC
TRBV15,NA,TRBJ2-3,once,CATSRGLDTSLDTQYF,TGTGCCACCAGCAGAGGCTTAGACACCTCCCTTGATACGCAGTATTTT
TRBV27,NA,TRBJ2-7,NA,CASAAGVSSYEQYF,TGTGCCAGCGCCGCCGGGGTGAGCTCCTACGAGCAGTACTTC
TRBV7-9,NA,TRBJ1-2,NA,CASSQLGNYGYTF,TGTGCCAGCAGCCAATTGGGTAACTATGGCTACACCTTC
TRBV20-1,TRBD2,TRBJ2-1,few,CSARLRLAGVINEQFF,TGCAGTGCTAGGTTGAGACTAGCGGGGGTTATTAATGAGCAGTTCTTC
TRBV12-3/TRBV12-4,NA,TRBJ2-1,few,CASSLLGGYNEQFF,TGTGCCAGCAGTTTATTGGGGGGCTACAATGAGCAGTTCTTC
TRBV4-3,NA,TRBJ2-3,NA,CASSQVGPLDTQYF,TGCGCCAGCAGCCAAGTCGGGCCTTTAGATACGCAGTATTTT
TRBV10-3,NA,TRBJ2-1,NA,CAISETGAGQVYNEQFF,TGTGCCATCAGTGAAACGGGAGCCGGGCAAGTCTACAATGAGCAGTTCTTC
TRBV28,TRBD2,TRBJ2-3,NA,CASSLPSGRIVDTQYF,TGTGCCAGCAGTTTACCCAGCGGGAGAATAGTAGATACGCAGTATTTT
TRBV10-3,TRBD1,TRBJ1-3,NA,CAISTGTADSGNTIYF,TGTGCCATCAGTACCGGGACAGCGGACTCTGGAAACACCATATATTTT